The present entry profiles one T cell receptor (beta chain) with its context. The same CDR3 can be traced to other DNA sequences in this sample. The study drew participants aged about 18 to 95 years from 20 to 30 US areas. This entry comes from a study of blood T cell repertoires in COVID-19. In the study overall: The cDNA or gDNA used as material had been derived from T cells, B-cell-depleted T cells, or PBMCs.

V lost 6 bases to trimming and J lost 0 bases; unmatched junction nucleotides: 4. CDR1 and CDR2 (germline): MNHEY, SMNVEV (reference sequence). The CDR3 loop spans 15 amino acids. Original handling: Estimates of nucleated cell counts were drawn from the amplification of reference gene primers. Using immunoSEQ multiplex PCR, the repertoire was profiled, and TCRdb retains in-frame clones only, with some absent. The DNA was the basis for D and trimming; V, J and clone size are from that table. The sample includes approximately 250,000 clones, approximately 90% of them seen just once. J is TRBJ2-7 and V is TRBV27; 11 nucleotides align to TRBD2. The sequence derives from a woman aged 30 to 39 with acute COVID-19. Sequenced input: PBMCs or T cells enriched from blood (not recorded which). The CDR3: CASSWGLAASYEQYF. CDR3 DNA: TGTGCCAGCAGCTGGGGACTAGCGGCCTCCTACGAGCAGTACTTC.